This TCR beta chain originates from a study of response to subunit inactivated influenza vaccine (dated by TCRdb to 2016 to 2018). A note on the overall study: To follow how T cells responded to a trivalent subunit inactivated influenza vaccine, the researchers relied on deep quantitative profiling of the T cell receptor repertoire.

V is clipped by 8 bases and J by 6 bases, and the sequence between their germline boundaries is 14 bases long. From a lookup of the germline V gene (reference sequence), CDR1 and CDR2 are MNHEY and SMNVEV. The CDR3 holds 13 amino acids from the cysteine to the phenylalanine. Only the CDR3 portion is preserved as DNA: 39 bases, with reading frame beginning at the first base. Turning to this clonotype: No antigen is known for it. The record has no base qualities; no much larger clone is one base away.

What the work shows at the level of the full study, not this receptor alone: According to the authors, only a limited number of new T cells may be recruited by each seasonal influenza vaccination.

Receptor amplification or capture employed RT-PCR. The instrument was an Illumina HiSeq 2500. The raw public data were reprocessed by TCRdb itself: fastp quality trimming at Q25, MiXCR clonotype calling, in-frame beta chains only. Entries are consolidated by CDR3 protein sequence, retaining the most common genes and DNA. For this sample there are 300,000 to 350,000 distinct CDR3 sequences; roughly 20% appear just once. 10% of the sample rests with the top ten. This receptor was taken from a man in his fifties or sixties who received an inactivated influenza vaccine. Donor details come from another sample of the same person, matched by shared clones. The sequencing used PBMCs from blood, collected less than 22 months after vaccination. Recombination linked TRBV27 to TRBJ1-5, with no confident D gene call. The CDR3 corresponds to CASWASAGQPQHF. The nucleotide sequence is TGTGCCAGCTGGGCCTCGGCGGGTCAGCCCCAGCATTTT.